This TCR beta chain came from a study of graft-versus-host responses after intestinal transplantation. Notes on the study in general: GvH clones occurred in recipient marrow; some first appeared in ileum or blood.

Remarks on this clone: What it recognizes is unknown.

Measured with immunoSEQ multiplex PCR; TCRdb has only the in-frame clones, and not every one. The sample shows some 46,000 clones, 90% to 95% of them seen only once. This TCR derives from a human patient who received an intestinal transplant, so some T cells may come from the graft donor. Source: PBMCs, taken around 820 days after a first intestinal transplant, on the day of a second.

The CDR3 coding sequence is TGTGCCAGTAGTGGACAGGCTACGAAGCCCCAGCATTTT. This codes for CASSGQATKPQHF. The gene calls are TRBV19 and TRBJ1-5; TRBD1 matches at 7 bases. Germline CDR1 LNHDA, CDR2 SQIVND (reference sequence). The CDR3 contains 13 residues. V shed 5 bases, J shed 8 bases, and the junction held 6 bases outside the gene matches.